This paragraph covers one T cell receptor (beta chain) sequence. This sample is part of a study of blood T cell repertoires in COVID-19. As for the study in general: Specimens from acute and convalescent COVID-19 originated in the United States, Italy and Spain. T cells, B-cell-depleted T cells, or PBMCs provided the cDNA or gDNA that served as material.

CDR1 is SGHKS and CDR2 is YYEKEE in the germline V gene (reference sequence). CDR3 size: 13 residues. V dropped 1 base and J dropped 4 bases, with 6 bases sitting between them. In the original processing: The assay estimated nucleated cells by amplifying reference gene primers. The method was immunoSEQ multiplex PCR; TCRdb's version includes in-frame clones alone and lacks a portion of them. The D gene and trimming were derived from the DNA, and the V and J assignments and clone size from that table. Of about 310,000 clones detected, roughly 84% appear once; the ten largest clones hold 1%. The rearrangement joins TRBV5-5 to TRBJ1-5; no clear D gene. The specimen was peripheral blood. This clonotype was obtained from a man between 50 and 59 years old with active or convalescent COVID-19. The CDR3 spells CASSLYLNQPQHF. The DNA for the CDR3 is TGTGCCAGCAGCTTGTATCTTAATCAGCCCCAGCATTTT.